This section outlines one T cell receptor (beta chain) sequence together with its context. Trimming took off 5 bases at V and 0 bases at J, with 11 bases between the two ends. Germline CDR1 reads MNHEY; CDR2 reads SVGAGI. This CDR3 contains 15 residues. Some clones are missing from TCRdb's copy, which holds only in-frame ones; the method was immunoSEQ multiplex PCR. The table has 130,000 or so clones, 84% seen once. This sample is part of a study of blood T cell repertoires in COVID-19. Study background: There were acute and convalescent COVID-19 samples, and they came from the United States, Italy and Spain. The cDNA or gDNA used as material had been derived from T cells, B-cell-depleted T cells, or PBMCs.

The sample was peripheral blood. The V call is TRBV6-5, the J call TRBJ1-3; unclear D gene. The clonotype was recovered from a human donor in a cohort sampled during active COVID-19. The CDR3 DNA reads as TGTGCCAGCAGTCCCCTCCAGTACTCTGGAAACACCATATATTTT. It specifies CASSPLQYSGNTIYF.